One T cell receptor (beta chain) is described in this entry. Sequenced by immunoSEQ multiplex PCR; TCRdb stores in-frame clones only, minus some. The sample lists approximately 24,000 clones; roughly two thirds were seen once. The data originate from a study of cytotoxic CD8 clonotypes in ibrutinib-treated CLL. This CDR3 has 12 residues. Germline CDR1 reads KGHSH; CDR2 reads LQKENI. Trimming removed 0 bases at V and 7 bases at J, with 4 bases between. The material sequenced was PBMCs, taken at disease progression, from a patient treated with ibrutinib. This clonotype was obtained from a human donor with chronic lymphocytic leukemia. The gene calls are TRBV18 and TRBJ1-5; no firm D call. CDR3 nucleotides: TGTGCCAGCTCACCACCCGGGCAGCCCCAGCATTTT. Its protein is CASSPPGQPQHF.